The 23 T cell receptor beta chains presented below share a single source sample, sequenced in a study of blood T cell repertoires in COVID-19 (dated by TCRdb to 2020 to 2021). Libraries were made using the immunoSEQ multiplex PCR assay. This immuneACCESS table, as held by TCRdb, lists in-frame sequences with V and J called but not all clones. Of the missing ones, under half trace to an unresolved V gene in checked studies; the others have no known cause. The sample data list 400,000 to 550,000 clones, and roughly 89% of these were observed just once. The ten biggest clones cover 4% to 4.5% of the sample. Sequenced input: peripheral blood. These receptors all stem from a woman in her 30s with acute or convalescent COVID-19.

The rearrangement uses TRBV28 and TRBJ1-4, with a tentative D call TRBD1 (5 bases). The CDR3 has 11 amino acids. The germline V gene has CDR1 MDHEN and CDR2 SYDVKM. Trimming shortened V by 10 bases and J by 7 bases, and 10 bases separated the two germline ends. CDR3 sequence (DNA): TGTGCCATCACCGGGGGTGAAAAACTGTTTTTT. This codes for CAITGGEKLFF.

V gene TRBV5-1 combines with J gene TRBJ2-7, with 7 bases identical to TRBD1. The length of the CDR3 is 13 residues. Trimming at V came to 5 bases and at J to 3 bases, leaving 5 bases not matched to a gene. Looked up from germline, CDR1 is SGHRS and CDR2 is YFSETQ. CDR3 DNA sequence: TGCGCCAGCAGACCGGGACAGCTCTACGAGCAGTACTTC. As protein: CASRPGQLYEQYF.

The chain combines TRBV29-1 with TRBJ2-4; maybe TRBD1 (6 bases). Per the germline V gene, CDR1 is SQVTM and CDR2 is ANQGSEA. The V and J ends lost 6 bases and 10 bases respectively, with 22 bases between them. The CDR3 extends over 14 amino acids. CDR3 amino acids: CSVLDIHRAQIQYF. CDR3 nucleotides: TGCAGCGTCCTTGATATCCACAGGGCCCAAATTCAGTACTTC.

V usage is TRBV5-1 and J usage is TRBJ2-3; 7 bases line up with TRBD2. The CDR3 has 16 residues. Germline V CDR1 and CDR2: SGHRS, YFSETQ. V lost 1 base to trimming and J lost 2 bases; unmatched junction nucleotides: 7. Here the CDR3 DNA reads TGCGCCAGCAGCTTGTACGGACTAGATTTCACAGATACGCAGTATTTT. It encodes CASSLYGLDFTDTQYF.

V usage is TRBV18 and J usage is TRBJ2-5, with 10 bases lining up with TRBD1. The germline CDR1 and CDR2 sequences are KGHSH and LQKENI. Trimming removed 2 bases from V and 4 bases from J; junction bases left unmatched: 4. CDR3 length equals 15 residues. This CDR3 is CASSPTTGGRETQYF. CDR3 nucleotides: TGTGCCAGCTCACCAACGACAGGGGGCCGAGAGACCCAGTACTTC.

The J gene is TRBJ1-6, the V gene TRBV7-6; perhaps TRBD1 as D (6 bases). CDR1 and CDR2 (germline): SGHVS, FNYEAQ. Trimming shortened V by 4 bases and J by 6 bases, and 16 bases separated the two germline ends. The CDR3 totals 16 residues. CDR3 protein: CASSYGTLASNSPLHF. The CDR3 region has the DNA TGTGCCAGCAGCTACGGGACACTGGCCTCTAATTCACCCCTCCACTTT.

This clone was found a few times. The CDR3 coding sequence is TGTGCCAGCAGTGAACGGAGAAGCGAAGCTTTCTTT. Its protein is CASSERRSEAFF. This chain joins TRBV6-1 and TRBJ1-1; D call uncertain. Trimming shortened V by 2 bases and J by 8 bases, and 9 bases separated the two germline ends. The germline V gene encodes CDR1 MNHNS and CDR2 SASEGT. This CDR3 is 12 amino acids long.

This rearrangement joins TRBV20-1 to TRBJ2-7; 7 bases are shared with TRBD2. The CDR3 is 11 amino acids. Looked up from germline, CDR1 is DFQATT and CDR2 is SNEGSKA (reference sequence). V trimming: 5 bases; J trimming: 2 bases; junction bases outside the gene matches: 0. CDR3 nucleotides: TGCAGTGCTGGGAGGGCCTACGAGCAGTACTTC. Its protein is CSAGRAYEQYF.

The V gene is TRBV28, the J gene TRBJ2-3, with a weak D call TRBD1 (6 bases). This CDR3 region has 15 residues. V was pared by 5 bases and J by 0 bases, with 12 bases between. Germline V gene lookup returns CDR1 MDHEN and CDR2 SYDVKM. For the CDR3, the DNA is TGTGCCAGCAGTCTCCGGACAGCTAGCACAGATACGCAGTATTTT. Translated, it gives CASSLRTASTDTQYF.

The chain uses TRBV5-1 and TRBJ2-3, with D perhaps TRBD1 (6 bases). Trimming took off 4 bases at V and 0 bases at J, with 12 bases between the two ends. Germline loops: CDR1 SGHRS, CDR2 YFSETQ. The CDR3 is 15 residues long. This chain's CDR3 is CASSTGQPSTDTQYF. For the CDR3, the DNA is TGCGCCAGCAGCACAGGACAGCCTAGCACAGATACGCAGTATTTT.

The chain couples TRBV6-5 to TRBJ2-1, with TRBD2 identical over 7 bases. Germline values: CDR1 MNHEY, CDR2 SVGAGI. The CDR3 has 15 amino acids. V lost 6 bases and J lost 8; bases outside the gene matches: 13. The CDR3 reads CASRPRRGRVDEQFF. As DNA, the CDR3 is TGTGCCAGCAGACCGAGGCGGGGGAGGGTCGATGAGCAGTTCTTC.

The V gene is TRBV7-2, the J gene TRBJ2-7; a possible D gene is TRBD1 (5 bases). The germline V gene has CDR1 SGHTA and CDR2 FQGNSA. Deletions cut 0 bases from V and 3 bases from J, with 12 bases between. This CDR3 has 15 residues. CDR3 nucleotides: TGTGCCAGCAGCTTAGCCCGACAGCGCTACTACGAGCAGTACTTC. As protein: CASSLARQRYYEQYF.

The chain employs TRBV5-1 and TRBJ1-1, with a tentative D call TRBD1 (5 bases). The V gene's germline CDR1 is SGHRS and CDR2 YFSETQ. Trimming removed 4 bases from V and 6 bases from J, with 13 bases in between. The CDR3 runs 13 residues. The CDR3 spells CASSPVWGSEAFF. CDR3 coding DNA: TGCGCCAGCAGCCCGGTTTGGGGCTCTGAAGCTTTCTTT.

The chain employs TRBV9 and TRBJ2-1; 10 bases fit TRBD2. V lost 0 bases and J lost 4; bases outside the gene matches: 4. CDR3 length: 16 residues. The germline CDR1 and CDR2 sequences are SGDLS and YYNGEE. The DNA of the CDR3 is TGTGCCAGCAGCGTAGCTTTAGCGGGGGGATACAATGAGCAGTTCTTC. Translating it yields CASSVALAGGYNEQFF.

This clone was counted a single time. The CDR3 is CASSLELPGLAGGQDTQYF. Written as DNA, the CDR3 is TGTGCCAGCAGCTTAGAGCTGCCGGGACTAGCGGGGGGGCAGGATACGCAGTATTTT. The rearrangement uses TRBV7-6 and TRBJ2-3, with TRBD2 matching 16 bases. CDR1 SGHVS and CDR2 FNYEAQ come from the germline V gene. V trimming: 1 base; J trimming: 6 bases; junction bases outside the gene matches: 10. This CDR3 has 19 residues.

V is TRBV20-1 and J is TRBJ2-1, with D uncertain. V gave up 6 bases and J gave up 4 bases, with 4 bases separating them. The CDR3 is 10 amino acids. Per the germline V gene, CDR1 is DFQATT and CDR2 is SNEGSKA (reference sequence). CDR3 in amino acids: CSAGYNEQFF. The CDR3 DNA follows: TGCAGTGCCGGTTACAATGAGCAGTTCTTC.

The gene calls are TRBV5-1 and TRBJ2-7; D may be TRBD1 (5 bases). Germline lookup yields CDR1 SGHRS and CDR2 YFSETQ. The CDR3 sequence is 15 residues long. The V end was cut by 4 bases, the J end by 2 bases, with 16 bases between. The CDR3 sequence is CASSPLRESAYEQYF. The CDR3 nucleotides are TGCGCCAGCAGCCCCCTCAGGGAATCCGCCTACGAGCAGTACTTC.

V and J are TRBV9 and TRBJ2-5; 9 bases map to TRBD2. From germline, CDR1 is SGDLS and CDR2 YYNGEE. The CDR3 has 15 residues. With V trimmed by 3 bases and J by 1 base, 4 bases remained unmatched. CDR3 sequence (DNA): TGTGCCAGCAGCGACGGACTAGCGAGCCAAGAGACCCAGTACTTC. Translation: CASSDGLASQETQYF. The full variable domain, rest sourced from reference TRBV9 and TRBJ2-5, is DSGVTQTPKHLITATGQRVTLRCSPRSGDLSVYWYQQSLDQGLQFLIQYYNGEERAKGNILERFSAQQFPDLHSELNLSSLELGDSALYFCASSDGLASQETQYFGPGTRLLVL.

The chain combines TRBV3-1 (or the pseudogene TRBV3-2) with TRBJ2-7, with D hard to call. Between the trimmed V and J ends, which lost 2 bases and 1 base, there was a span of 6 bases. CDR1 and CDR2 from the germline V gene are LGHDT and YNNKEL (reference sequence). The CDR3 has 13 amino acids. In nucleotides, the CDR3 is TGTGCCAGCAGCCAATTCAAATCCTACGAGCAGTACTTC. This translates into CASSQFKSYEQYF.

This clone showed up just a few times. The rearrangement joins TRBV5-1 to TRBJ2-7; 7 bases agree with TRBD1. The V gene end was trimmed by 2 bases and the J gene end by 5 bases; junction bases not matched to a gene: 10. Germline V CDR1 and CDR2: SGHRS, YFSETQ. The CDR3 sequence is 15 residues long. Here the CDR3 DNA reads TGCGCCAGCAGCTTTTCGAACAGGGGTATCAACGAGCAGTACTTC. It encodes CASSFSNRGINEQYF.

The chain is built from TRBV9 and TRBJ2-3; D perhaps matches TRBD2 (6 bases). CDR1 and CDR2 (germline): SGDLS, YYNGEE. CDR3 size: 15 residues. Trimming stripped 4 bases from V and 0 bases from J, with 12 bases between. The CDR3 DNA sequence: TGTGCCAGCAGCCAAACTAGCTCTAGCACAGATACGCAGTATTTT. Protein product: CASSQTSSSTDTQYF.

The chain employs TRBV9 and TRBJ1-4; a possible D gene is TRBD1 (6 bases). The CDR3 extends over 16 amino acids. The V end was cut by 0 bases, the J end by 10 bases, with 19 bases between. Looked up from germline, CDR1 is SGDLS and CDR2 is YYNGEE. CDR3 loop: CASSVVSRGSKGKLFF. In DNA form, the CDR3 reads TGTGCCAGCAGCGTAGTCAGTAGGGGGTCGAAGGGAAAACTGTTTTTT.

This clone has just a few counts. This rearrangement joins TRBV7-9 to TRBJ2-2; D is unclear. V shed 1 base and J shed 9 bases, with 15 bases lying between them. The CDR3 contains 15 residues. Germline values: CDR1 SEHNR, CDR2 FQNEAQ (reference sequence). CDR3 loop: CASSLERPDIRELFF. In nucleotides, the CDR3 is TGTGCCAGCAGCTTAGAGAGGCCTGATATCCGGGAGCTGTTTTTT. Drawing the rest from reference TRBV7-9 and TRBJ2-2, the complete variable domain is DTGVSQNPRHKITKRGQNVTFRCDPISEHNRLYWYRQTLGQGPEFLTYFQNEAQLEKSRLLSDRFSAERPKGSFSTLEIQRTEQGDSAMYLCASSLERPDIRELFFGEGSRLTVL.